This T cell receptor beta chain was identified in a study of CD8+CD57+ T cells in acquired aplastic anemia. Study results and caveats: Patients versus controls showed no significant CD8+ Simpson's diversity difference. Both patients and controls carried the same twenty-nine CD8+ CDR3 sequences.

CDR3 and TCR beta VDJ profiling relied on genomic DNA as the template. TCRdb re-analysed the reads in MiXCR, keeping a single row per CDR3 protein. This sample has roughly 160,000 distinct CDR3 sequences, with less than 60% found just once. Patients chosen for sequencing had shown CD8+CD57+ cell expansion by flow cytometry. Among the patients, none had received any therapy at the time of blood sampling. The CDR3 runs to 15 residues. CDR1 PRHDT and CDR2 FYEKMQ come from the germline V gene (reference sequence). Trimming left V 6 bases short and J 2 bases short, with 11 bases between. A remark on this clonotype: Its antigen is unknown.

The chain carries TRBV13 and TRBJ1-6; D is unclear. The clonotype was recovered from a human donor with aplastic anemia. Sequencing was carried out using sorted CD4+, CD8+, or CD8+CD57+ T cells (not recorded which) from PBMCs. CDR3 residues: CASRIKGAYNSPLHF. For the CDR3, the DNA is TGTGCCAGCAGGATAAAGGGCGCCTATAATTCACCCCTCCACTTT.